The 17 T cell receptor beta chains in this list originate from one sample, sequenced in a study of CD8 T cells in Susac syndrome (dated by TCRdb to the late 2010s). The protocol used for the library was the immunoSEQ multiplex PCR assay. RNA was extracted with the RNeasy kit and about 0.45 to 1 ug was reverse transcribed using random hexamers. In-frame beta chains were kept once TCRdb had trimmed the public reads at Q25 with fastp and called clones with MiXCR. All rows with the same CDR3 protein become a single entry with the most common DNA and genes. The sample table holds roughly 110,000 distinct CDR3 sequences, of which 80% to 95% were seen once. Approximately 0.13% of the sample is held by the ten biggest clonotypes. Sequencing used CD8+ T cells from PBMCs. Every receptor here comes from a human donor in good health.

CDR3 amino acids: CASSLDGQGFGYTF. CDR3 DNA: TGTGCCAGCAGCTTGGATGGACAGGGATTTGGCTACACCTTC. V is TRBV7-3 and J is TRBJ1-2; 8 nucleotides line up with TRBD1. With V trimmed by 3 bases and J by 7 bases, 7 bases remained unmatched. The CDR3 has 14 residues. In germline, CDR1 is SGHTA, CDR2 FQGTGA. The variable domain in full, completed from reference TRBV7-3 and TRBJ1-2, reads GAGVSQTPSNKVTEKGKYVELRCDPISGHTALYWYRQSLGQGPEFLIYFQGTGAADDSGLPNDRFFAVRPEGSVSTLKIQRTERGDSAVYLCASSLDGQGFGYTFGSGTRLTVV.

With regard to this clonotype: Germline and junction disagree at one end, which may indicate a read error. This chain uses TRBV7-7 with TRBJ2-5; D is undetermined. The CDR3 spans 13 residues. CDR1 is SSHAT, CDR2 FNYEAQ, per germline (reference sequence). CDR3 region: CASSLAEVQTQYF. DNA of the CDR3: TGTGCTAGCAGCTTGGCAGAGGTCCAGACCCAGTACTTC. Based on the CDR3 plus reference TRBV7-7 and TRBJ2-5, the full variable domain is GAGVSQSPRYKVTKRGQDVTLRCDPISSHATLYWYQQALGQGPEFLTYFNYEAQPDKSGLPSDRFSAERPEGSISTLTIQRTEQRDSAMYRCASSLAEVQTQYFGPGTRLLVL.

This sequence joins TRBV7-8 and TRBJ2-2, with a weak D call TRBD2 (6 bases). The germline V and J ends were trimmed by 1 base and 4 bases, with 19 bases remaining between them. There are 18 residues in the CDR3. Germline V gene data show CDR1 as SGHVS and CDR2 as FQNEAQ. The CDR3 here is CASSLEVASDRFTGELFF. CDR3 sequence (DNA): TGTGCCAGCAGCTTAGAGGTGGCTAGCGATAGATTCACCGGGGAGCTGTTTTTT.

The V call is TRBV7-7, the J call TRBJ2-2, with TRBD1 matching over 7 bases. Germline CDR1 SSHAT, CDR2 FNYEAQ (reference sequence). This CDR3 spans 16 amino acids. Trimming removed 5 bases from V and 6 bases from J; junction bases left unmatched: 12. The CDR3 loop reads CASSQHSLGQPGELFF. The CDR3 DNA is TGTGCCAGCAGCCAGCACTCTCTGGGACAGCCCGGGGAGCTGTTTTTT.

The chain carries TRBV20-1 and TRBJ2-5; D is perhaps TRBD1 or TRBD2 (5 bases each). The ends were cut back, 0 bases at V and 0 bases at J, with 8 bases in the middle. The germline V gene encodes CDR1 DFQATT and CDR2 SNEGSKA (reference sequence). The CDR3 contains 14 residues. This CDR3 reads CSARDWGYQETQYF. For the CDR3, the DNA is TGCAGTGCTAGAGATTGGGGGTACCAAGAGACCCAGTACTTC.

The chain combines TRBV7-6 with TRBJ1-2; 7 bases are shared with TRBD1. Germline V gives CDR1 SGHVS, CDR2 FNYEAQ. The CDR3 has 16 amino acids. The junction had 15 bases not matched to a gene; V was cut back by 3 bases and J by 8 bases. CDR3 protein: CASSFPPQGGLRGYTF. CDR3 coding DNA: TGTGCCAGCAGCTTTCCTCCCCAGGGGGGGTTGCGGGGCTACACCTTC.

The V call is TRBV6-6, the J call TRBJ1-4; 8 bases agree with TRBD1. Germline V CDR1 and CDR2: MNHNY, SVGAGI (reference sequence). J gave up 6 bases and V 7 bases, and 7 bases lay outside the gene matches. This CDR3 has 14 residues. The CDR3 loop reads CASTAPGQDEKLFF. In nucleotides, the CDR3 is TGTGCCAGCACGGCCCCGGGACAGGATGAAAAACTGTTTTTT.

The CDR3 region has the DNA TGTGCCAGCAGCCCAAAGGTGAGACTGGGCTACGAGCAGTACTTC. Translation gives CASSPKVRLGYEQYF. The genes are TRBV7-9 and TRBJ2-7, with D hard to call. The V end was cut by 5 bases, the J end by 3 bases, with 17 bases between. The germline gives CDR1 SEHNR, CDR2 FQNEAQ (reference sequence). The length of the CDR3 is 15 residues.

The chain uses TRBV6-5 and TRBJ1-2; the D is unclear. V was shortened by 0 bases and J by 2 bases, with 7 bases between the two germline ends. Germline V gives CDR1 MNHEY, CDR2 SVGAGI. The CDR3 consists of 14 residues. CDR3 region: CASSYSQGNYGYTF. The CDR3 nucleotides read TGTGCCAGCAGTTACTCACAAGGGAACTATGGCTACACCTTC.

The chain combines TRBV2 with TRBJ1-1; 7 bases match TRBD1. The CDR3 has 14 residues. J gave up 2 bases and V 6 bases, and 6 bases lay outside the gene matches. Germline CDR1 reads SNHLY; CDR2 reads FYNNEI. CDR3 in amino acids: CASRVQGTNTEAFF. The CDR3 coding sequence is TGTGCCAGCAGGGTACAGGGGACCAACACTGAAGCTTTCTTT.

This clonotype was recorded once. CDR3 in amino acids: CASSLVQGPLREQFF. The CDR3 DNA reads TGTGCCAGCAGCTTAGTACAGGGGCCGCTTCGTGAGCAGTTCTTC. This chain connects TRBV7-9 to TRBJ2-1; TRBD1 matches at 7 bases. The CDR3 is 15 amino acids. CDR1 and CDR2 (germline): SEHNR, FQNEAQ (reference sequence). V shed 1 base and J 9 bases; nucleotides not matched to a gene: 9.

The genes are TRBV9 and TRBJ2-5, with D perhaps matching TRBD1 (6 bases). The germline CDR1 and CDR2 sequences are SGDLS and YYNGEE. The V end lost 4 bases, the J end lost 1 base, and 23 bases lay between the germline ends. This CDR3 contains 18 residues. CDR3 DNA: TGTGCCAGCAGCCCCGAGGTTAGGCAGGGGCGCTTCCAAGAGACCCAGTACTTC. It codes for CASSPEVRQGRFQETQYF.

The chain carries TRBV5-1 and TRBJ1-4; D might be TRBD1 (5 bases). Germline V CDR1 and CDR2: SGHRS, YFSETQ. The V and J ends lost 5 bases and 4 bases respectively, with 15 bases between them. The CDR3 runs to 15 residues. The CDR3 sequence is CASRVSGTYNEKLFF. The CDR3 DNA sequence: TGCGCCAGCAGAGTTTCCGGGACGTATAATGAAAAACTGTTTTTT. Looking up the rest from reference TRBV5-1 and TRBJ1-4 gives the full variable domain: KAGVTQTPRYLIKTRGQQVTLSCSPISGHRSVSWYQQTPGQGLQFLFEYFSETQRNKGNFPGRFSGRQFSNSRSEMNVSTLELGDSALYLCASRVSGTYNEKLFFGSGTQLSVL.

The chain employs TRBV6-5 and TRBJ2-3; D perhaps matches TRBD2 (6 bases). The V gene lost 2 bases and the J gene lost 3 bases, with 15 bases spanning the gap. In germline, CDR1 is MNHEY, CDR2 SVGAGI. CDR3 size: 16 residues. CDR3 nucleotide sequence: TGTGCCAGCAGTTACCAAATTTCCGGAGGGACAGATACGCAGTATTTT. It is translated as CASSYQISGGTDTQYF.

The V and J genes are TRBV20-1 and TRBJ1-3; D might be TRBD1 (6 bases). V gave up 2 bases and J gave up 2 bases, with 13 bases separating them. Germline V lookup: CDR1 DFQATT, CDR2 SNEGSKA (reference sequence). The CDR3 has 15 amino acids. CDR3 DNA: TGCAGTGCTAGACCCCAGGGGCGCGCTGGAAACACCATATATTTT. This translates into CSARPQGRAGNTIYF.

This clonotype was observed a single time. V gene TRBV6-5 combines with J gene TRBJ1-1; 10 nucleotides align to TRBD1. This CDR3 has 11 amino acids. Germline values: CDR1 MNHEY, CDR2 SVGAGI. Trimming took 5 bases from V and 12 from J; bases not matched to a gene: 3. The CDR3 region is CASSRQGATFF. The CDR3, as DNA: TGTGCCAGCAGTCGACAGGGGGCTACTTTCTTT.

The genes are TRBV29-1 and TRBJ2-3; the D gene is possibly TRBD1 (5 bases). Per germline, CDR1 SQVTM and CDR2 ANQGSEA. The CDR3 is 14 amino acids. Between the trimmed V and J ends, which lost 4 bases and 2 bases, there was a span of 13 bases. The DNA of the CDR3 is TGCAGCGTTGGGGGCGGCCTCCTCACAGATACGCAGTATTTT. It translates to CSVGGGLLTDTQYF.